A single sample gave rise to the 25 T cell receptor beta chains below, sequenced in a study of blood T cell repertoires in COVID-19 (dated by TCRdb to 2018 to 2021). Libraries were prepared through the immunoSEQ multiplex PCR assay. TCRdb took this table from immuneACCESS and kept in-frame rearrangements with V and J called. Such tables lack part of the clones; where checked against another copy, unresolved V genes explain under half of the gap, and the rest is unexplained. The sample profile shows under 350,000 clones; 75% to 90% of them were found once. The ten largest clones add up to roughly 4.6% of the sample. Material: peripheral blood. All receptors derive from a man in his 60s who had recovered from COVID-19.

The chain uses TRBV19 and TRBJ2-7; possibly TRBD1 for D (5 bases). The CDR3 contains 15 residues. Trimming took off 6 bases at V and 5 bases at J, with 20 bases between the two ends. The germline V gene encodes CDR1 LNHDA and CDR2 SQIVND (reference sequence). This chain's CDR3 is CASSPRGRIPNEQYF. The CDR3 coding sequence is TGTGCCAGTAGCCCAAGGGGCAGGATCCCCAACGAGCAGTACTTC. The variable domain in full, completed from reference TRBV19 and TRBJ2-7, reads DGGITQSPKYLFRKEGQNVTLSCEQNLNHDAMYWYRQDPGQGLRLIYYSQIVNDFQKGDIAEGYSVSREKKESFPLTVTSAQKNPTAFYLCASSPRGRIPNEQYFGPGTRLTVT.

The CDR3 nucleotides are TGTGCCAGCAGTGAAGCTGGGGGGAGCAATCAGCCCCAGCATTTT. It translates to CASSEAGGSNQPQHF. The chain uses TRBV2 and TRBJ1-5; perhaps TRBD1 as D (5 bases). The CDR3 spans 15 residues. CDR1 and CDR2 (germline): SNHLY, FYNNEI. Deletions cut 0 bases from V and 1 base from J, with 7 bases between.

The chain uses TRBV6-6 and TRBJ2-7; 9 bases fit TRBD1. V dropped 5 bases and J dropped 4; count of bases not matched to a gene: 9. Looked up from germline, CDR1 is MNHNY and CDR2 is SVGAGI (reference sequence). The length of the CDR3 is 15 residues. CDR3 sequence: CASSPRGTGIYEQYF. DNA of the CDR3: TGTGCCAGCAGTCCACGCGGGACAGGGATTTACGAGCAGTACTTC.

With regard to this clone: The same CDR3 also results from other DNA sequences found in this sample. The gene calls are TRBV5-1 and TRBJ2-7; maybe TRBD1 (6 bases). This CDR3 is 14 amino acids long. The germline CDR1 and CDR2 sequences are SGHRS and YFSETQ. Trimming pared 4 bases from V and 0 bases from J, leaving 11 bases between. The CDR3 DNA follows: TGCGCCAGCAGCCCTGGACAGAGCTCCTACGAGCAGTACTTC. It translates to CASSPGQSSYEQYF.

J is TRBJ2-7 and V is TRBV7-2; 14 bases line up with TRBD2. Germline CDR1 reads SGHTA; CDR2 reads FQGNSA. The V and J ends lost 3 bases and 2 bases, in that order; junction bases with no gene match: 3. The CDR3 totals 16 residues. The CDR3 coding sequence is TGTGCCAGCAGCTTCGGACTAGCGGGAGGTCCCTACGAGCAGTACTTC. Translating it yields CASSFGLAGGPYEQYF.

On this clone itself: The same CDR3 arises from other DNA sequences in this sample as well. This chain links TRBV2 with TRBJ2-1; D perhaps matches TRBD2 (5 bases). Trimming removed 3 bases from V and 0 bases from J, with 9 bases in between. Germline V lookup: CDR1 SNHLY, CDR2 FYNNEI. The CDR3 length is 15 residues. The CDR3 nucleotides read TGTGCCAGCAGTGACAGCGGAAGCTCCTACAATGAGCAGTTCTTC. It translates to CASSDSGSSYNEQFF.

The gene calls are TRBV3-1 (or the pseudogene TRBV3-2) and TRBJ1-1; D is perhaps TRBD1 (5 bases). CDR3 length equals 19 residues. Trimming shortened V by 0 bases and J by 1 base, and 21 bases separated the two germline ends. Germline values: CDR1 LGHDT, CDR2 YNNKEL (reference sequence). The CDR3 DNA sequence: TGTGCCAGCAGCCAAGATCGCGGGGCCGGCGTTGGCCCGAACACTGAAGCTTTCTTT. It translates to CASSQDRGAGVGPNTEAFF.

In nucleotides, the CDR3 is TGTGCCAGCAGTGGGACAGGGTTTAATTCACCCCTCCACTTT. Its protein product is CASSGTGFNSPLHF. This sequence joins TRBV6-2 or TRBV6-3 and TRBJ1-6, with TRBD1 matching over 9 bases. After removal of 5 bases from V and 6 bases from J, the junction contained 2 bases not matched to a gene. The CDR3 sequence is 14 residues long. Germline assignment: CDR1 MNHEY and CDR2 SVGEGT.

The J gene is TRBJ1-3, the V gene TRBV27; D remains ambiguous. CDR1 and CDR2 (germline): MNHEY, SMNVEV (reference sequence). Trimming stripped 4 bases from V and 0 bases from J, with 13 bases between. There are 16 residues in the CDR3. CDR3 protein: CASSSGGGFSGNTIYF. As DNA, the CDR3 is TGTGCCAGCAGTTCTGGCGGCGGATTCTCTGGAAACACCATATATTTT.

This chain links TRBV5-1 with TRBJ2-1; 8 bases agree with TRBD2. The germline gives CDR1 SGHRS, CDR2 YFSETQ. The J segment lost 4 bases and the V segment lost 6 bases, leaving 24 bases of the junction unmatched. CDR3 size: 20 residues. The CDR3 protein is CASTPDRNSFRGGLYNEQFF. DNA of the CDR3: TGCGCCAGCACTCCCGACAGAAATTCTTTTCGGGGGGGCCTATACAATGAGCAGTTCTTC.

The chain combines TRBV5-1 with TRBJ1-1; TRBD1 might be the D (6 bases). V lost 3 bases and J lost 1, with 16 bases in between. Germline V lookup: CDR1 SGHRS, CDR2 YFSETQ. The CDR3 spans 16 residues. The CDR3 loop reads CASSWALGQKNTEAFF. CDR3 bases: TGCGCCAGCAGCTGGGCTTTAGGACAGAAGAACACTGAAGCTTTCTTT.

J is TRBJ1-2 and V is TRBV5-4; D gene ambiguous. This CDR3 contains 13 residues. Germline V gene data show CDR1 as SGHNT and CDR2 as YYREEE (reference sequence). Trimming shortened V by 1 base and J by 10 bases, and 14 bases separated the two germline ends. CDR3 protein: CASSLTAANDYTF. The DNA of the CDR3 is TGTGCCAGCAGCTTGACAGCGGCAAACGACTACACCTTC.

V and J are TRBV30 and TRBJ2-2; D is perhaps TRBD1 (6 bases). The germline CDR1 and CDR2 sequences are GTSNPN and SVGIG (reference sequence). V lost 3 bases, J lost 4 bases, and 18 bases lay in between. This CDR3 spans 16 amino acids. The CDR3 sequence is CAWSGPRGSSTGELFF. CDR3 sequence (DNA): TGTGCCTGGAGCGGTCCAAGGGGGAGTAGCACCGGGGAGCTGTTTTTT.

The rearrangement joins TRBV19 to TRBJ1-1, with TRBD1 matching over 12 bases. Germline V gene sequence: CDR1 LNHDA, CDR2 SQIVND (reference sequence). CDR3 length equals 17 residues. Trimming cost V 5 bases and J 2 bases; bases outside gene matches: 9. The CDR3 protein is CASSPIRDRGLNTEAFF. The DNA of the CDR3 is TGTGCCAGTAGTCCGATCCGGGACAGGGGGCTAAACACTGAAGCTTTCTTT.

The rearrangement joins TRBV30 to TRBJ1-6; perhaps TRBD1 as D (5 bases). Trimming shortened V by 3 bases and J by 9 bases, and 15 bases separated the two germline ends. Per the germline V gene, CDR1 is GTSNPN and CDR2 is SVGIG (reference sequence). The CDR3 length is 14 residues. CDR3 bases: TGTGCCTGGAGGACGACGGTGGGGGGTTCACCCCTCCACTTT. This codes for CAWRTTVGGSPLHF.

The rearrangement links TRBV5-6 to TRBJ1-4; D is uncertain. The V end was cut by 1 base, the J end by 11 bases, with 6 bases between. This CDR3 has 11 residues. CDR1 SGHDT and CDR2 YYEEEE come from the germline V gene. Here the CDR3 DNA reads TGTGCCAGCAGCTTGTTCGGGAAACTGTTTTTT. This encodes CASSLFGKLFF.

The CDR3 is CASRLAAGDNNEQFF. As DNA, the CDR3 is TGTGCCAGCAGGTTGGCGGCGGGAGACAACAATGAGCAGTTCTTC. This chain links TRBV7-9 with TRBJ2-1; 7 nucleotides line up with TRBD2. CDR3 length: 15 amino acids. The ends lost 6 bases at V and 5 bases at J; junction bases unmatched: 10. Germline CDR1 and CDR2: SEHNR and FQNEAQ (reference sequence).

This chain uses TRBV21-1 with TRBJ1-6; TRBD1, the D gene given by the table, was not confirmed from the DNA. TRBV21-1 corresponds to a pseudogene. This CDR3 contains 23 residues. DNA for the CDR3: TGTGCCAGCAGCAAAAGCGGGCCCTATAAGACAGGGGGCGAGAGGTATGGTAATTCACCCCTCCACTTT. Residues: CASSKSGPYKTGGERYGNSPLHF.

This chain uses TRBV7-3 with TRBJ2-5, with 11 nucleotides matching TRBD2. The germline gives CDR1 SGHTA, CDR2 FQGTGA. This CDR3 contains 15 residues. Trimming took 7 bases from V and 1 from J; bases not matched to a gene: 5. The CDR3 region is CASNGLAGTQETQYF. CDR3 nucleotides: TGTGCCAGCAACGGACTAGCGGGTACCCAAGAGACCCAGTACTTC.

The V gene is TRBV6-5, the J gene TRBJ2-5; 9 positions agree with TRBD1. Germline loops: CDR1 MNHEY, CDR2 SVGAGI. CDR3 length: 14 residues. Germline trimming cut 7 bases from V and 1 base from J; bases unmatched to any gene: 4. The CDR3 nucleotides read TGTGCCAGCAAGACAGGGGGACCCCAAGAGACCCAGTACTTC. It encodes CASKTGGPQETQYF.

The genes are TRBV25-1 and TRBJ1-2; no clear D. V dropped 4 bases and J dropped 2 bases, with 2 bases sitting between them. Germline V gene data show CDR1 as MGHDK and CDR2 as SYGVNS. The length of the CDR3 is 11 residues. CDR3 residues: CASSANYGYTF. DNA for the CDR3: TGTGCCAGCAGTGCGAACTATGGCTACACCTTC.

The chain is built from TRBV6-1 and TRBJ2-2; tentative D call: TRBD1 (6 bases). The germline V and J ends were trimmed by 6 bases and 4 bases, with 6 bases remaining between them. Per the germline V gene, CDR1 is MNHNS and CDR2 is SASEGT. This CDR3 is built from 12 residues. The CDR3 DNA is TGTGCCAGCAGGGACAGCACCGGGGAGCTGTTTTTT. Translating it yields CASRDSTGELFF.

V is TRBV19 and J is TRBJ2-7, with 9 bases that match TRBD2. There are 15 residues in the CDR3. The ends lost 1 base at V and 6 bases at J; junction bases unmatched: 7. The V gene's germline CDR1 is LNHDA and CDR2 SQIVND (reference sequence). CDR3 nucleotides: TGTGCCAGTAGTATAGTTGGGACTAGCTCATCCGAGCAGTACTTC. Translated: CASSIVGTSSSEQYF.

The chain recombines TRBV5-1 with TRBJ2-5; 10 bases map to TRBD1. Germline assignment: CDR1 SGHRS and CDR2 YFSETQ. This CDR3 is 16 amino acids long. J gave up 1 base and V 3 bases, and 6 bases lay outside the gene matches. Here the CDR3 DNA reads TGCGCCAGCAGCTCCCCCGACAGGGGGCCCCAAGAGACCCAGTACTTC. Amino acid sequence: CASSSPDRGPQETQYF.

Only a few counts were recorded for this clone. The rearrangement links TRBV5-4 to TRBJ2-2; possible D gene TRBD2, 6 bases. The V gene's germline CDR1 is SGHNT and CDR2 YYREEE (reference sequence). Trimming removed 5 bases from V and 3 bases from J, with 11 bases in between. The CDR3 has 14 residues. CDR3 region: CASSRGWDTGELFF. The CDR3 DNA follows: TGTGCCAGCAGTCGGGGGTGGGACACCGGGGAGCTGTTTTTT.